This T cell receptor (beta chain) stems from a study of T-cell memory formation after mild COVID-19. One entry per CDR3 protein results from TCRdb running MiXCR on the 5' RACE reads. The sample has 540,000 or so distinct CDR3 sequences, roughly 22% seen once. This clonotype has more than one count but fewer than ten. Its target is unknown. Overall study results and limits: CD8+ contracting clones occupied EMRA, while CD4+ ones occupied mainly CM and EM. Clones that got smaller from day 15 to 85 had even CD4/CD8, while clones growing later tipped toward CD4+.

The sequence came from an adult woman who had mild COVID-19 (a few samples of this study predate the infection). Cell type and time point are not known. Sequencing input: PBMCs or a T cell subset sorted from them (not recorded which).

In nucleotides, the CDR3 is TGTGCCAGCAGCCCGACTAGCGGGTCACGGACCTACGAGCAGTACTTC. The encoded protein is CASSPTSGSRTYEQYF. The chain couples TRBV7-2 to TRBJ2-7; 10 bases are a match to TRBD2. Germline assignment: CDR1 SGHTA and CDR2 FQGNSA. The CDR3 consists of 16 residues. Unmatched junction bases numbered 9, after V lost 5 bases and J lost 2 bases.